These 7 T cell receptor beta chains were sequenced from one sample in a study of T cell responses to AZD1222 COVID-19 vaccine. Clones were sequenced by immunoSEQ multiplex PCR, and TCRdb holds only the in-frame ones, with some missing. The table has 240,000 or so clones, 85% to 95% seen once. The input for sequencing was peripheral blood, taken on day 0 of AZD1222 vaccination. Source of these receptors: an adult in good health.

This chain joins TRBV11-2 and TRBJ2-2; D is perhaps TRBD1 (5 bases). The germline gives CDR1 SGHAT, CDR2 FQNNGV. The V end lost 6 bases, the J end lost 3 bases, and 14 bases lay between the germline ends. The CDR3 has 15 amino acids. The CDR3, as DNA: TGTGCCAGCAGTCCACCGGTCAGGGACACCGGGGAGCTGTTTTTT. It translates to CASSPPVRDTGELFF.

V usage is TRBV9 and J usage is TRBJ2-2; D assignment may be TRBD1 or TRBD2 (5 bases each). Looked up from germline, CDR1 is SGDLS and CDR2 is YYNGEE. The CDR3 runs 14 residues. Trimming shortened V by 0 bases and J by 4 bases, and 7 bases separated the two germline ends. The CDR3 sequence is CASSVDGGTGELFF. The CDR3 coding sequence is TGTGCCAGCAGCGTAGATGGGGGCACCGGGGAGCTGTTTTTT. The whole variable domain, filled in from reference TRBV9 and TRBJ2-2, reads DSGVTQTPKHLITATGQRVTLRCSPRSGDLSVYWYQQSLDQGLQFLIQYYNGEERAKGNILERFSAQQFPDLHSELNLSSLELGDSALYFCASSVDGGTGELFFGEGSRLTVL.

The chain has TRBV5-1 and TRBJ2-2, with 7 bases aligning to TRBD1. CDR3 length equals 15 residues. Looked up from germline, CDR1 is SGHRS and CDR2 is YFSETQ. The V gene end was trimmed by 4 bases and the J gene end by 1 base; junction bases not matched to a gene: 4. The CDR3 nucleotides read TGCGCCAGCAGCGATAGGACAGGGAACACCGGGGAGCTGTTTTTT. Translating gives CASSDRTGNTGELFF.

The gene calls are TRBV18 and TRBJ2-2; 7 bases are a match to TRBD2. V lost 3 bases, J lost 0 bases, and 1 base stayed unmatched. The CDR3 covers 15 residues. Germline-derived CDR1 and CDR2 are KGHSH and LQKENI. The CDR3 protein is CASSPGGTNTGELFF. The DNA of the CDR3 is TGTGCCAGCTCACCGGGAGGGACGAACACCGGGGAGCTGTTTTTT. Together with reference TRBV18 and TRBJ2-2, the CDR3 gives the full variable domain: NAGVMQNPRHLVRRRGQEARLRCSPMKGHSHVYWYRQLPEEGLKFMVYLQKENIIDESGMPKERFSAEFPKEGPSILRIQQVVRGDSAAYFCASSPGGTNTGELFFGEGSRLTVL.

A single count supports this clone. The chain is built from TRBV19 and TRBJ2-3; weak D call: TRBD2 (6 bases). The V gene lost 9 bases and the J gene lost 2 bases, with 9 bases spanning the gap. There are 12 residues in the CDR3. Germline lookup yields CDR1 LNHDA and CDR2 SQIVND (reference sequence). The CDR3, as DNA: TGTGCCAGCGGGGACTTCACAGATACGCAGTATTTT. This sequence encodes CASGDFTDTQYF.

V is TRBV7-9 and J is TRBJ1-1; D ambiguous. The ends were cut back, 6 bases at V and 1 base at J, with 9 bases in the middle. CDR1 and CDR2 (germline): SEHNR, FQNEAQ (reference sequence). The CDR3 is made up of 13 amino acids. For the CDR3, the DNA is TGTGCCAGCAGTTCCGACCCGAACACTGAAGCTTTCTTT. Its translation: CASSSDPNTEAFF.

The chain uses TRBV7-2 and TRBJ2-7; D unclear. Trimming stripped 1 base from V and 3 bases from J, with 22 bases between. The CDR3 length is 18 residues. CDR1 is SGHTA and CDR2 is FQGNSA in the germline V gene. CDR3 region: CASSLDRIWVGGVYEQYF. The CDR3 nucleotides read TGTGCCAGCAGCTTAGATCGAATCTGGGTGGGTGGGGTCTACGAGCAGTACTTC.